A single T cell receptor beta chain is shown here with its context. This clone was seen once. What this receptor recognizes is not known. No base quality values were provided; no much bigger clone lies one nucleotide off. The data derive from a study of shared clonotypes between healthy human individuals (dated by TCRdb to between 2020 and 2021). About the investigation overall: Three men and a couple of women, aged 18 to 49 years, made up the cohort. Per donor, three plates each were used for CD4 naive and CD4 memory, two for CD8 naive, and one for CD8 memory. Leukapheresis yielded between about 0.94 and 8.9 billion PBMCs per donor. Libraries were prepared and TCR repertoires were sequenced by different laboratories using diverse techniques, in order to increase sequencing depth and limit assay-specific biases. To estimate repertoire size and how much clonotype sharing occurs between individuals, the study deeply sequenced the blood TCR repertoires of five healthy adults.

CD8 naive samples were obtained by positive selection for CCR7 among CD45RO-negative cells, yielding a CD45RA+CCR7+ population from which TemRA cells were excluded. Donors were healthy HIV-negative adults with no recently reported acute infections or vaccinations. Every donor was a Caucasian adult living in Nashville, Tennessee, USA. After blood collection by leukapheresis, PBMCs were isolated using Ficoll-Histopaque density gradient centrifugation and then cryopreserved in the vapor phase of liquid nitrogen. Analytical flow cytometry was used to check the purity and quantity of every magnetically sorted T cell population. From each sorted fraction, genomic DNA was isolated and quantified by UV absorbance on a Nanodrop 2000c. TCR CDR3 regions were amplified from genomic DNA by multiplex PCR using the deep immunoSEQ assay. Extracted genomic DNA from each cell subset was spread evenly across all wells of several immunoSEQ 96-well plates, with each plate serving as a replicate. For sorted subsets, 150 to 200 ng genomic DNA, equal to some 28,000 T cell genomes, was loaded into each replicate PCR. Purified libraries were measured with a Qubit 3.0 fluorometer, size-checked on a Bioanalyzer 2100, and measured again with the KAPA Library Quantification kit. Every immunoSEQ 96-well plate was sequenced on a separate single-read 150-cycle Illumina NextSeq 550 flow cell. Regarding the original processing steps: Because the immunoSEQ output held only junctional sequences and lacked quality scores, the filtering could not match the filtering applied to full-length reads. Sequences were annotated with PyIR, a Python wrapper for IgBLAST v1.9, using IMGT germline references to assign V/J genes and CDR3. Reads with weak V/J assignments (E-value above 1e-6), missing CDR3, stop codons, out-of-frame junctions, or ambiguous translated residues were removed. A V3J clonotype was defined by an identical inferred V gene, J gene, and CDR3 amino acid sequence. Percentage overlap between repertoires was calculated by dividing the number of shared unique clonotypes by the size of the smaller repertoire. Richness of each repertoire was evaluated using RTK rarefaction, the Chao1 estimator, and Recon v2.1 estimates of unobserved clonotypes. Generation probabilities for all TCRbeta clonotypes obtained by the gDNA method from several donors were computed using OLGA. This immuneACCESS table, as held by TCRdb, lists in-frame sequences with V and J called but not all clones. Of the missing ones, under half trace to an unresolved V gene in checked studies; the others have no known cause. V and J calls and clone size are given by that table; D and trimming were obtained from the DNA. Present in this sample are around 2.1 million clones, roughly 91% of which were seen just once. Together, the top ten hold under 2% of the sample.

The CDR3 goes from the cysteine to the phenylalanine over 15 residues. Only the CDR3 DNA is retained, 45 bases long and in frame from the first base. At the junction V is shortened by 2 bases and J by 1 base, with 9 bases in between. Based on the germline V gene (reference sequence), the CDR1 and CDR2 sequences are LNHDA and SQIVND. The paper as a whole reports these results and caveats: The small number of donors limited the genetic and exposure-history diversity represented. Compared with non-shared clonotypes, the clonotypes found in all four sorted-subset donors had higher generation probabilities. Sharing across a few donors was observed for 4.5% to 6.5% of naive CD4, 3% to 3.5% of naive CD8, 2.3% of memory CD4, and about 0.4% of memory CD8 clonotypes. Estimated clonotype richness was generally larger for naive than for memory subsets. Pairwise subsampling led to the expectation that sequencing depth would affect the degree of clonotype sharing among donors. Sampling was restricted to blood, and TCR repertoires in tissue are likely to differ from TCR repertoires in blood. Rarefaction of sorted-subset datasets indicated incomplete sequencing despite the large sequencing depth.

The material sequenced was naive CD8+ T cells from PBMCs. The cell subset or site label of this sample denotes: CD45RA+CCR7+. This TCR derives from a man aged 18-30 years in good health. Some clones in this sample may be carry-over from other donors' samples. The sequence is built from TRBV19 and TRBJ1-5; the D segment could be TRBD1, given 5 matching bases. The DNA is TGTGCCAGTAGTATATCCAGGGCGAGCAATCAGCCCCAGCATTTT. This gives the protein CASSISRASNQPQHF.